Following are 14 T cell receptor beta chains from one sample sequenced in a study of T cell responses to AZD1222 COVID-19 vaccine. Libraries were prepared by immunoSEQ multiplex PCR; TCRdb keeps only in-frame clonotypes and omits some of them. The sample holds 80,000 to 90,000 clones; 89% are singletons and the top ten take over 2%. Here the sequenced sample was peripheral blood, taken on day 0 of AZD1222 vaccination. The receptors were sampled from an adult in good health.

This chain connects TRBV5-1 to TRBJ2-2; D uncertain. CDR3 length equals 13 residues. Germline assignment: CDR1 SGHRS and CDR2 YFSETQ. The V end lost 2 bases, the J end lost 6 bases, and 8 bases lay between the germline ends. CDR3 nucleotides: TGCGCCAGCAGCTTAGACCTCCCCGGGGAGCTGTTTTTT. This codes for CASSLDLPGELFF. Combining the CDR3 with reference TRBV5-1 and TRBJ2-2 gives the whole variable domain KAGVTQTPRYLIKTRGQQVTLSCSPISGHRSVSWYQQTPGQGLQFLFEYFSETQRNKGNFPGRFSGRQFSNSRSEMNVSTLELGDSALYLCASSLDLPGELFFGEGSRLTVL.

The chain couples TRBV9 to TRBJ1-2; the D gene is possibly TRBD1 (6 bases). Germline V CDR1 and CDR2: SGDLS, YYNGEE. The CDR3 spans 18 residues. V lost 1 base and J lost 4, with 23 bases in between. The CDR3: CASSVTSPFTGRGYGYTF. CDR3 nucleotides: TGTGCCAGCAGCGTAACTTCACCCTTCACAGGGCGCGGCTATGGCTACACCTTC.

This clone was picked up one time. The chain is built from TRBV19 and TRBJ2-4; a possible D gene is TRBD1 (5 bases). V was trimmed by 3 bases and J by 1 base, leaving 13 bases between them. This CDR3 is built from 16 residues. Germline CDR1 reads LNHDA; CDR2 reads SQIVND (reference sequence). The CDR3 loop is CASSIQGSGAKNIQYF. In nucleotides, the CDR3 is TGTGCCAGTAGTATCCAAGGGTCAGGGGCCAAAAACATTCAGTACTTC.

The chain combines TRBV5-4 with TRBJ2-5; 9 positions match TRBD1. V lost 5 bases to trimming and J lost 2 bases; unmatched junction nucleotides: 10. Germline lookup yields CDR1 SGHNT and CDR2 YYREEE (reference sequence). This CDR3 has 16 amino acids. CDR3 protein: CASRLNPQGAQETQYF. The CDR3 DNA follows: TGTGCCAGCAGACTGAATCCACAGGGGGCTCAAGAGACCCAGTACTTC.

This clone was recorded once. This chain joins TRBV5-1 and TRBJ2-7, with 8 positions matching TRBD2. The CDR3 consists of 15 residues. Germline-derived CDR1 and CDR2 are SGHRS and YFSETQ. J gave up 3 bases and V 0 bases, and 5 bases lay outside the gene matches. CDR3 sequence: CASSLDAGGYYEQYF. The DNA for the CDR3 is TGCGCCAGCAGCTTGGATGCGGGAGGTTACTACGAGCAGTACTTC.

The genes are TRBV3-1 (or the pseudogene TRBV3-2) and TRBJ1-2, with TRBD1 matching 8 bases. The ends lost 2 bases at V and 6 bases at J; junction bases unmatched: 2. The CDR3 runs 13 residues. Germline assignment: CDR1 LGHDT and CDR2 YNNKEL (reference sequence). CDR3 region: CASSQTGQDGYTF. The DNA for the CDR3 is TGTGCCAGCAGCCAAACGGGACAGGATGGCTACACCTTC.

The rearrangement uses TRBV19 and TRBJ1-1, with a tentative D call TRBD1 (5 bases). Trimming cost V 6 bases and J 2 bases, with 13 bases left between them. The germline V gene has CDR1 LNHDA and CDR2 SQIVND (reference sequence). The CDR3 consists of 14 residues. CDR3 amino acids: CASRPQGENTEAFF. In DNA, the CDR3 is TGTGCCAGTAGACCCCAAGGGGAAAACACTGAAGCTTTCTTT.

The CDR3 DNA reads TGTGCCACGACCCGGGATCCGAACGAGCAGTACTTC. The encoded protein is CATTRDPNEQYF. The chain couples TRBV6-5 to TRBJ2-7, with D possibly being TRBD2 (5 bases). CDR3 length: 12 residues. Germline V gene sequence: CDR1 MNHEY, CDR2 SVGAGI. V was cut by 10 bases and J by 5 bases, with 15 bases left in between.

This clone was detected only once. This rearrangement joins TRBV29-1 to TRBJ1-2; D is unclear. Deletions cut 3 bases from V and 8 bases from J, with 10 bases between. This CDR3 has 11 amino acids. Germline CDR1 is SQVTM and CDR2 is ANQGSEA. The CDR3 DNA sequence: TGCAGCGTTGAGAGTCTCGGGGGCTACACCTTC. This codes for CSVESLGGYTF.

The gene calls are TRBV7-2 and TRBJ1-2; possibly TRBD1 for D (6 bases). Per germline, CDR1 SGHTA and CDR2 FQGNSA. V shed 3 bases and J shed 4 bases, with 12 bases lying between them. The CDR3 contains 14 residues. CDR3 bases: TGTGCCAGCAGCTTGGATAGGGGGAGCTATGGCTACACCTTC. This gives the protein CASSLDRGSYGYTF.

The V and J genes are TRBV10-2 and TRBJ2-7, with D tentatively TRBD1 (6 bases). The germline gives CDR1 WSHSY, CDR2 SAAADI. CDR3 length: 14 amino acids. Trimming removed 6 bases from V and 7 bases from J, with 19 bases in between. The CDR3 reads CASSPRGPGEEQYF. The DNA of the CDR3 is TGCGCCAGCAGCCCGAGAGGGCCAGGGGAGGAGCAGTACTTC.

V is TRBV19 and J is TRBJ1-5, with TRBD1 as a possible D gene (6 bases). This CDR3 region has 14 residues. Trimming pared 4 bases from V and 3 bases from J, leaving 10 bases between. CDR1 LNHDA and CDR2 SQIVND come from the germline V gene (reference sequence). CDR3 DNA: TGTGCCAGTAGTAACGGACAGAACAATCAGCCCCAGCATTTT. It encodes CASSNGQNNQPQHF.

The chain is built from TRBV6-2 or TRBV6-3 and TRBJ2-1; D possibly corresponds to TRBD1 (5 bases). The ends were cut back, 0 bases at V and 10 bases at J, with 13 bases in the middle. CDR1 is MNHEY, CDR2 SVGEGT, per germline. This CDR3 has 14 residues. The CDR3 is CASSYSVTAGEQFF. CDR3 DNA sequence: TGTGCCAGCAGTTACTCGGTAACCGCAGGGGAGCAGTTCTTC.

This clone has only one observation. The chain uses TRBV2 and TRBJ1-2; D possibly corresponds to TRBD1 (6 bases). V gave up 9 bases and J gave up 7 bases, with 15 bases separating them. CDR3 length: 12 residues. From germline, CDR1 is SNHLY and CDR2 FYNNEI. The CDR3 nucleotides are TGTGCCAGTTCACAGGGTTTGGGTGGCTACACCTTC. Translation gives CASSQGLGGYTF.